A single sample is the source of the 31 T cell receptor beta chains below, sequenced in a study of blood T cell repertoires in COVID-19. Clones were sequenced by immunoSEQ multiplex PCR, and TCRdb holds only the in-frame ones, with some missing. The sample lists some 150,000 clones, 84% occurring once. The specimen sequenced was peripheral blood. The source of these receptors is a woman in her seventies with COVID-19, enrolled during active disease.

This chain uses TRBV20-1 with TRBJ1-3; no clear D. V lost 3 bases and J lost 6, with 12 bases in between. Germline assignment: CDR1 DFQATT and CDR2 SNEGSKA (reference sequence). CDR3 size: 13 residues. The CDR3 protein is CSASFQDINTIYF. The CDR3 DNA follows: TGCAGTGCTAGTTTCCAGGATATAAACACCATATATTTT.

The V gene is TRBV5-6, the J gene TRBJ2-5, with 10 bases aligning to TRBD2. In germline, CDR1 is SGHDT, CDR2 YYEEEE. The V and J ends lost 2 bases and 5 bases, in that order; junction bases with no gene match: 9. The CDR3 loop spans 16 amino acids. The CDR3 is CASSLGLAGVGETQYF. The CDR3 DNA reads TGTGCCAGCAGCTTAGGCCTAGCGGGAGTCGGGGAGACCCAGTACTTC.

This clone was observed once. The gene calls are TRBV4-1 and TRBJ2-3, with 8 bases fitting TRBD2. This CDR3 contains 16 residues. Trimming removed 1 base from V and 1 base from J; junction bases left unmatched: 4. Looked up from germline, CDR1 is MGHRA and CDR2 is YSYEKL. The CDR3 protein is CASSQVGLAGTDTQYF. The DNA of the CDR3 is TGCGCCAGCAGCCAAGTCGGACTAGCTGGCACAGATACGCAGTATTTT.

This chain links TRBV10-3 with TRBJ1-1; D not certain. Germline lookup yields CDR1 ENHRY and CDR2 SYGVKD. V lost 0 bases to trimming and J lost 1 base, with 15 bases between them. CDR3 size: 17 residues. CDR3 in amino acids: CAISESRGSTRNTEAFF. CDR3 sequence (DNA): TGTGCCATCAGTGAGTCACGAGGCTCGACGAGGAACACTGAAGCTTTCTTT.

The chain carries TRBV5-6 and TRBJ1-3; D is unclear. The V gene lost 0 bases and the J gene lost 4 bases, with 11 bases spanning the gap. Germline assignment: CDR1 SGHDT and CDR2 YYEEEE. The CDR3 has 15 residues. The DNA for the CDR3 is TGTGCCAGCAGCTTGGACAGCCGGCCCGGAAACACCATATATTTT. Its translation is CASSLDSRPGNTIYF.

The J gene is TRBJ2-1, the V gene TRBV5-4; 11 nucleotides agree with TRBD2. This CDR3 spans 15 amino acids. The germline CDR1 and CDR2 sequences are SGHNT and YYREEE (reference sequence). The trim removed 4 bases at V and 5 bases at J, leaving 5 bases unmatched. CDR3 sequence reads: CASSATSGGDNEQFF. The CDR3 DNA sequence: TGTGCCAGCAGCGCCACTAGCGGGGGTGACAATGAGCAGTTCTTC.

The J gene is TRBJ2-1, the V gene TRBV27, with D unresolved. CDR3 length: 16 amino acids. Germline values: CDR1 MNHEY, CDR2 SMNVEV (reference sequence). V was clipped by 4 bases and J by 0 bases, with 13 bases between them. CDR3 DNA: TGTGCCAGCAGTTCCGCCCTCCGAGGCTCCTACAATGAGCAGTTCTTC. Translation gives CASSSALRGSYNEQFF.

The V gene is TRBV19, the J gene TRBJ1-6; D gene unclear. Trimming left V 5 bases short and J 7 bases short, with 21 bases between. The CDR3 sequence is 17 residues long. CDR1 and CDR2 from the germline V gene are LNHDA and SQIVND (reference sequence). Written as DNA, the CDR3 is TGTGCCAGTAGTGCCCCTTTAGTCTTTGGAGGGAATTCACCCCTCCACTTT. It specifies CASSAPLVFGGNSPLHF. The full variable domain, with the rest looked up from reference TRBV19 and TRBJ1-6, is DGGITQSPKYLFRKEGQNVTLSCEQNLNHDAMYWYRQDPGQGLRLIYYSQIVNDFQKGDIAEGYSVSREKKESFPLTVTSAQKNPTAFYLCASSAPLVFGGNSPLHFGNGTRLTVT.

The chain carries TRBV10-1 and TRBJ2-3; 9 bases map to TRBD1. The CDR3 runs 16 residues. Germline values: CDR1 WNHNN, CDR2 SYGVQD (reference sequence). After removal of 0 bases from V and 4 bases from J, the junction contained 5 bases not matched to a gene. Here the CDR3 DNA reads TGCGCCAGCAGTGAGTCGAGGGGACAGGGCGCAGATACGCAGTATTTT. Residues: CASSESRGQGADTQYF.

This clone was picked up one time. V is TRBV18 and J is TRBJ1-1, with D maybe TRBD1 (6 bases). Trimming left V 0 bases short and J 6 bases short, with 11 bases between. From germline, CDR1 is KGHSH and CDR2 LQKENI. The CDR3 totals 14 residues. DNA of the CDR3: TGTGCCAGCTCACCACCCACAGGGCTGCCTGAAGCTTTCTTT. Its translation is CASSPPTGLPEAFF.

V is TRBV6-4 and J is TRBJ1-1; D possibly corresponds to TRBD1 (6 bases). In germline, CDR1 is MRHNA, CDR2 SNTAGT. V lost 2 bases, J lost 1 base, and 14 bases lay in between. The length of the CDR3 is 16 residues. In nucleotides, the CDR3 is TGTGCCAGCAGTGACCCGGCAAACAGGGAGAACACTGAAGCTTTCTTT. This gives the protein CASSDPANRENTEAFF.

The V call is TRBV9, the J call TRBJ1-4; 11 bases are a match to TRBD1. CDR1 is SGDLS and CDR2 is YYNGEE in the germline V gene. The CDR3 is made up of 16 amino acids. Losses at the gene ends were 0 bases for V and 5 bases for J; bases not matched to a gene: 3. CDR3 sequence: CASSVGDRGSNEKLFF. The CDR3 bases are TGTGCCAGCAGCGTAGGGGACAGGGGGTCCAATGAAAAACTGTTTTTT. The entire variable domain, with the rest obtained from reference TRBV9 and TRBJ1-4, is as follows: DSGVTQTPKHLITATGQRVTLRCSPRSGDLSVYWYQQSLDQGLQFLIQYYNGEERAKGNILERFSAQQFPDLHSELNLSSLELGDSALYFCASSVGDRGSNEKLFFGSGTQLSVL.

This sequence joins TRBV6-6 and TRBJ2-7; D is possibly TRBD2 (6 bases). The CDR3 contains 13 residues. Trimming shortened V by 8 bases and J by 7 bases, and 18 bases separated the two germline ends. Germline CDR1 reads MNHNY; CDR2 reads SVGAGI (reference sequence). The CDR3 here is CASRGRGDGEQYF. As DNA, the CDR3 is TGTGCCAGCCGTGGGCGGGGAGACGGGGAGCAGTACTTC.

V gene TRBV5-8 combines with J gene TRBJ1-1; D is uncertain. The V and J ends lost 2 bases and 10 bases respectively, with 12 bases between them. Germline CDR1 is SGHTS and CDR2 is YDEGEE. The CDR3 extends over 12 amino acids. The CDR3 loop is CASSLSPQRAFF. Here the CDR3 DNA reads TGTGCCAGCAGCTTAAGTCCACAACGAGCTTTCTTT.

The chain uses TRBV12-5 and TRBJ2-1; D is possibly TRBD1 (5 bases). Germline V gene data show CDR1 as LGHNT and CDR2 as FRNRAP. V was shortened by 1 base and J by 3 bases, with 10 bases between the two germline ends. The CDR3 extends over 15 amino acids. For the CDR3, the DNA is TGTGCTAGTGGTTTGGGGCAGGGCCTCTACAATGAGCAGTTCTTC. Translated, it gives CASGLGQGLYNEQFF.

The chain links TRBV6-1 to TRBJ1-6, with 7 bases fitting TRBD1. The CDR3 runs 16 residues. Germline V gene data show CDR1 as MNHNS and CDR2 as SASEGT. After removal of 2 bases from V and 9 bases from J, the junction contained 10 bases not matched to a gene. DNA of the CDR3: TGTGCCAGCAGTGAATCCCCTCGGACAGGCGGTTCACCCCTCCACTTT. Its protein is CASSESPRTGGSPLHF.

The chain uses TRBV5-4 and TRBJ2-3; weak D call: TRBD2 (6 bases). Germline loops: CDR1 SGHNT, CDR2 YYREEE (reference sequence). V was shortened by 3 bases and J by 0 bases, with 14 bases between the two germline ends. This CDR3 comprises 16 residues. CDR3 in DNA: TGTGCCAGCAGCTCGAGGACTAAAGGTAGCACAGATACGCAGTATTTT. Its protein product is CASSSRTKGSTDTQYF.

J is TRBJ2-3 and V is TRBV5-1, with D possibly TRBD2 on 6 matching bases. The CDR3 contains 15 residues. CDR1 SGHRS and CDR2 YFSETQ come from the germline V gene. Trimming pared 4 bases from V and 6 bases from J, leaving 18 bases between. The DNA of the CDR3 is TGCGCCAGCAGCCCAGGGACGCGTGGAGGGGATACGCAGTATTTT. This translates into CASSPGTRGGDTQYF.

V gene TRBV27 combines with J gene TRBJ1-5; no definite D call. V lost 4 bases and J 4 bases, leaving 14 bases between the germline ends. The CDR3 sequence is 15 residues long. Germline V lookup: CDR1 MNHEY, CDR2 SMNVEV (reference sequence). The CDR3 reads CASSSVWEGNQPQHF. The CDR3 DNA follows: TGTGCCAGCAGTTCAGTGTGGGAGGGAAATCAGCCCCAGCATTTT.

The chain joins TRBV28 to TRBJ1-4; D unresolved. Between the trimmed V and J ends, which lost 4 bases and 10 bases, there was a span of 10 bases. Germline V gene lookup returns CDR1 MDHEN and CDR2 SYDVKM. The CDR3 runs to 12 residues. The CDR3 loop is CASSSGSGKLFF. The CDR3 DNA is TGTGCCAGCAGTTCAGGAAGCGGAAAACTGTTTTTT.

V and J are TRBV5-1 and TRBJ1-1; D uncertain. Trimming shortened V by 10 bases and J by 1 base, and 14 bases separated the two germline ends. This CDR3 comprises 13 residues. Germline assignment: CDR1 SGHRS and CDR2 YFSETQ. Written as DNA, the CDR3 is TGCGCCTGTGGTGCGGGCCCGAACACTGAAGCTTTCTTT. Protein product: CACGAGPNTEAFF. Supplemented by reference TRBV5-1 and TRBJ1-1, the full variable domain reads KAGVTQTPRYLIKTRGQQVTLSCSPISGHRSVSWYQQTPGQGLQFLFEYFSETQRNKGNFPGRFSGRQFSNSRSEMNVSTLELGDSALYLCACGAGPNTEAFFGQGTRLTVV.

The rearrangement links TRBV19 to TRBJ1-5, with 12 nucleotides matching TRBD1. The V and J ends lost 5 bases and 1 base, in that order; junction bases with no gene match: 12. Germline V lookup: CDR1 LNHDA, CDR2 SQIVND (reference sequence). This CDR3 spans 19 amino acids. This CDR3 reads CASSSNRDRGLGSNQPQHF. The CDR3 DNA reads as TGTGCCAGTAGTTCCAACCGGGACAGGGGGCTGGGCAGCAATCAGCCCCAGCATTTT.

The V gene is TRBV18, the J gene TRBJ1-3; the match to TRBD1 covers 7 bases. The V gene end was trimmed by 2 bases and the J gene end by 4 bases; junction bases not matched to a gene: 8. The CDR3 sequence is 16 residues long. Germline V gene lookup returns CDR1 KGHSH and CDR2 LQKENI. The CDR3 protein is CASSPLETGIGNTIYF. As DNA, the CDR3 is TGTGCCAGCTCACCATTAGAGACAGGGATCGGAAACACCATATATTTT. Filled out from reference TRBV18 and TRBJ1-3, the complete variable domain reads NAGVMQNPRHLVRRRGQEARLRCSPMKGHSHVYWYRQLPEEGLKFMVYLQKENIIDESGMPKERFSAEFPKEGPSILRIQQVVRGDSAAYFCASSPLETGIGNTIYFGEGSWLTVV.

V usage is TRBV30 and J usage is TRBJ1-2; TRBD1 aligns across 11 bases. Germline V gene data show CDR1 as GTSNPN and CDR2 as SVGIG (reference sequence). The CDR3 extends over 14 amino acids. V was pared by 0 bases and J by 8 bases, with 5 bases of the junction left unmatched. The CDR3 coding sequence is TGTGCCTGGAGTGTAGGACAGGGGGCGAAGGGCTACACCTTC. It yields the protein CAWSVGQGAKGYTF.

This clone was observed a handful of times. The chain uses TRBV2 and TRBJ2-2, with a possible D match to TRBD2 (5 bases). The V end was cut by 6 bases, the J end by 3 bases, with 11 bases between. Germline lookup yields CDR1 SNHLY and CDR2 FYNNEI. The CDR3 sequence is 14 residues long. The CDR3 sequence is CASRLPGYTGELFF. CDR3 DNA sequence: TGTGCCAGCAGACTCCCGGGGTACACCGGGGAGCTGTTTTTT. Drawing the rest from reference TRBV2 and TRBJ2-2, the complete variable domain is EPEVTQTPSHQVTQMGQEVILRCVPISNHLYFYWYRQILGQKVEFLVSFYNNEISEKSEIFDDQFSVERPDGSNFTLKIRSTKLEDSAMYFCASRLPGYTGELFFGEGSRLTVL.

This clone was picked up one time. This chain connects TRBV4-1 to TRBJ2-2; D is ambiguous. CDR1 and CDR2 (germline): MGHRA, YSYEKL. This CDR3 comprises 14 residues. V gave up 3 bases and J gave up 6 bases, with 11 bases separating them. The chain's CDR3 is CASSHGDRPGELFF. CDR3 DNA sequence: TGCGCCAGCAGCCACGGAGATAGGCCCGGGGAGCTGTTTTTT.

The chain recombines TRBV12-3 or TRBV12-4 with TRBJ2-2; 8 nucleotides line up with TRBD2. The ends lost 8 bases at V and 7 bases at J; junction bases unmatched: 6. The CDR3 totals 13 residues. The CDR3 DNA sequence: TGTGCCAGCCTTCTACTAGCGGTCGGGGAGCTGTTTTTT. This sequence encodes CASLLLAVGELFF.

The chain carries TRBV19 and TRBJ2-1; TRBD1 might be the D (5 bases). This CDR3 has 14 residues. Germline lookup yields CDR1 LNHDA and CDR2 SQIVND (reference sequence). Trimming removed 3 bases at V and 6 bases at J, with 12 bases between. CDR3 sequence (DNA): TGTGCCAGTAGTATCCAGGGAATAAGCAATGAGCAGTTCTTC. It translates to CASSIQGISNEQFF.

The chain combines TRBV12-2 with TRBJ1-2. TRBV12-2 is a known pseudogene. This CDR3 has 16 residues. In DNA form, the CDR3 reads TGTGCAAGTCGCTTAGGTTACGGGGGGCGGGTCTATGGCTACACCTTC. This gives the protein CASRLGYGGRVYGYTF.

The CDR3 reads CASSLAPAVQPQHF. CDR3 bases: TGTGCCAGCAGCCTCGCCCCGGCGGTTCAGCCCCAGCATTTT. This chain uses TRBV2 with TRBJ1-5; unclear D gene. The germline V and J ends were trimmed by 6 bases and 6 bases, with 15 bases remaining between them. This CDR3 contains 14 residues. Germline CDR1 SNHLY, CDR2 FYNNEI.

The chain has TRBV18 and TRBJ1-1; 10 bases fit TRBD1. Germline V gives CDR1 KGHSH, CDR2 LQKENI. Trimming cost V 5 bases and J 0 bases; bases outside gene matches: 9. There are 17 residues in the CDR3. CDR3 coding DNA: TGTGCCAGCTCAACATACGGGACAGGGGCCTTGAACACTGAAGCTTTCTTT. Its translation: CASSTYGTGALNTEAFF.